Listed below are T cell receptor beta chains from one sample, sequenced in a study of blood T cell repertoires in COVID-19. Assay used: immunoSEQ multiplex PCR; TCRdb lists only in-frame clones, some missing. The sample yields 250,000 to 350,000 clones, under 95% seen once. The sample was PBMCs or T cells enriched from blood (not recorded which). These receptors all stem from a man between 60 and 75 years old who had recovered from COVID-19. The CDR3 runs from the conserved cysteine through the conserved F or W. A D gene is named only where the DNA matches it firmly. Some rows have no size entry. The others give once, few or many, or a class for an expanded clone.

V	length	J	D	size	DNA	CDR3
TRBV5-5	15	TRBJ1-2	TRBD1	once	TGTGCCAGCATACCCGGGACAGGGACAAACTATGGCTACACCTTC	CASIPGTGTNYGYTF
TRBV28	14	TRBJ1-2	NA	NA	TGTGCCAGCAGTTTAGGGACATATAACTATGGCTACACCTTC	CASSLGTYNYGYTF
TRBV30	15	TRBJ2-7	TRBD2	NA	TGTGCCTGGAGTGGGCTAGCGGGAATGGGCTACGAGCAGTACTTC	CAWSGLAGMGYEQYF
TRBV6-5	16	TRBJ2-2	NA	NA	TGTGCCAGCAGTTACCGACAGGAATGGGACACCGGGGAGCTGTTTTTT	CASSYRQEWDTGELFF
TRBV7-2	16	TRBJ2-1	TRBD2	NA	TGTGCCAGCAGCTTAGTTACGGGGGGGTTTGGCAATGAGCAGTTCTTC	CASSLVTGGFGNEQFF
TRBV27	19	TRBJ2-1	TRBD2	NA	TGTGCCAGCAGTTTTATGTTCGGGGGGACTATGAGCTCCTACAATGAGCAGTTCTTC	CASSFMFGGTMSSYNEQFF
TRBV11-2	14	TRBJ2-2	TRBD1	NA	TGTGCCAGCAGATGGACAGGTCGCACCGGGGAGCTGTTTTTT	CASRWTGRTGELFF
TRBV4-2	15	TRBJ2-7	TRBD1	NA	TGTGCCAGCAGCCAAGCTTCCGGGACAGGGTACGAGCAGTACTTC	CASSQASGTGYEQYF
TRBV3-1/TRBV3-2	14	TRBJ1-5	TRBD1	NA	TGTGCCAGCAGCCAAAATTGGGACAGTCAGCCCCAGCATTTT	CASSQNWDSQPQHF
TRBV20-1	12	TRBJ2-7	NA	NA	TGCAGTGCTAGTTTCTCAGACTACGAGCAGTACTTC	CSASFSDYEQYF
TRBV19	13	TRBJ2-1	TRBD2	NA	TGTGCCATAGCGGGAGGGCCCCTTGATGAGCAGTTCTTC	CAIAGGPLDEQFF
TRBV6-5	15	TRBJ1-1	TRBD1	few	TGTGCCAGCAGTTACTCGGCAGGGGGGAACACTGAAGCTTTCTTT	CASSYSAGGNTEAFF
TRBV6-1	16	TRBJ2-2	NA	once	TGTGCCAGCAGTGAAGTTATTGGGGGCGCAGCCGGGGAGCTGTTTTTT	CASSEVIGGAAGELFF
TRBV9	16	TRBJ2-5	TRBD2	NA	TGTGCCAGCAGCGTAGCGACTAGCGGGAGAAGAGAGACCCAGTACTTC	CASSVATSGRRETQYF
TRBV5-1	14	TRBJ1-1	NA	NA	TGCGCCAGCAGCTTGGTTCGGGGGAACACTGAAGCTTTCTTT	CASSLVRGNTEAFF
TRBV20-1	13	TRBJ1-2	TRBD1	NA	TGCAGTGCTAGTATCGGGACAGCATATGGCTACACCTTC	CSASIGTAYGYTF
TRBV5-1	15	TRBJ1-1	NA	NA	TGCGCCAGCAGCTTGGCCGACAGTGCCTATAGTGAAGCTTTCTTT	CASSLADSAYSEAFF
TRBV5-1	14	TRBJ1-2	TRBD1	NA	TGCGCCAGCAGGGGGACAGGGGGCGCATCTGGCTACACCTTC	CASRGTGGASGYTF
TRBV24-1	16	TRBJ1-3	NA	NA	TGTGCCACCAGTGACCCTCAAGGGGACTCTGGAAACACCATATATTTT	CATSDPQGDSGNTIYF
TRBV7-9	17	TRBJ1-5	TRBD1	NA	TGTGCCAGCAGCGTAGACAGGGGTCTGGGGAGGTTCGAGCCCCAGCATTTT	CASSVDRGLGRFEPQHF
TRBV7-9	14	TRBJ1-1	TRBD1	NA	TGTGCCAGCAGCCCCAGGGGGTATAGCGCTGAAGCTTTCTTT	CASSPRGYSAEAFF
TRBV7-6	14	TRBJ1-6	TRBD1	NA	TGTGCCAGCCGACCGGGACAGAGGAATTCACCCCTCCACTTT	CASRPGQRNSPLHF
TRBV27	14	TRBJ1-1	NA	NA	TGTGCCAGCAGTTTGCGGGGTCAAGGCACTGAAGCTTTCTTT	CASSLRGQGTEAFF
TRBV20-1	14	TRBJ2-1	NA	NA	TGCAGTGCTAGTGGTCAGTTCTCCTACAATGAGCAGTTCTTC	CSASGQFSYNEQFF
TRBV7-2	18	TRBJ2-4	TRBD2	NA	TGTGCCAGCAGCCCGGGACTAGCGGGGGGCCTAGCCAAAAACATTCAGTACTTC	CASSPGLAGGLAKNIQYF
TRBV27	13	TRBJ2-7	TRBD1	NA	TGTGCCAGCAGTTTAAGGGGGCCCTACGAGCAGTACTTC	CASSLRGPYEQYF
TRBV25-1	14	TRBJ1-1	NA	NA	TGTGCCAGCAGTGAGGCAGGGCGGAACACTGAAGCTTTCTTT	CASSEAGRNTEAFF
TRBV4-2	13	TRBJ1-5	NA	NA	TGTGCCAGCAGCCCAGGAACCCATCAGCCCCAGCATTTT	CASSPGTHQPQHF
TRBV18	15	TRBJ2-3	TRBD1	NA	TGTGCCAGCTCACCATCGGGACAGAGCACAGATACGCAGTATTTT	CASSPSGQSTDTQYF
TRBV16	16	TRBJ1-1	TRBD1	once	TGTGCCAGCAGCGCCGGGACAGGGGGGGGTAACACTGAAGCTTTCTTT	CASSAGTGGGNTEAFF
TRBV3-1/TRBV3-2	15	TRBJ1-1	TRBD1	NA	TGTGCCAGCGGATACCGGGACAGGTGGAACACTGAAGCTTTCTTT	CASGYRDRWNTEAFF
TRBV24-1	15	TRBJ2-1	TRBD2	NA	TGTGCCACCGGGGCACCGGGACTAGGAACCAATGAGCAGTTCTTC	CATGAPGLGTNEQFF
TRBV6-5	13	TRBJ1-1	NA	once	TGTGCCAGCAGTCGTACAGGGAACACTGAAGCTTTCTTT	CASSRTGNTEAFF
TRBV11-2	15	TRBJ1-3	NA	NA	TGTGCCAGCAGCCCGGGAAGCAGCTCTGGAAACACCATATATTTT	CASSPGSSSGNTIYF
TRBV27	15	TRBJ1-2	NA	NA	TGTGCCAGCAGTTTATCGCCAACACCCGCCTATGGCTACACCTTC	CASSLSPTPAYGYTF
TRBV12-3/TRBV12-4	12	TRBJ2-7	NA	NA	TGTGCCAGCAGTTCGAGCTCCTACGAGCAGTACTTC	CASSSSSYEQYF
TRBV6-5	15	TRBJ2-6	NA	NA	TGTGCCAGCAGCCGCGAGAGATCTGGGGCCAACGTCCTGACTTTC	CASSRERSGANVLTF
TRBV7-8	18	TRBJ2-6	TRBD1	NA	TGTGCCAGCAGCTACAGACAGGGGACACTCTCTGGGGCCAACGTCCTGACTTTC	CASSYRQGTLSGANVLTF
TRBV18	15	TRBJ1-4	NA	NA	TGTGCCAGCTCACCGGGGGGGCCGGGGCATGAAAAACTGTTTTTT	CASSPGGPGHEKLFF
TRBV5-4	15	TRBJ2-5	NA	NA	TGTGCCAGCAGCTTCTTCGGGCGGGGCTTCCCAAGCCAGTACTTC	CASSFFGRGFPSQYF
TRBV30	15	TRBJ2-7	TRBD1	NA	TGTGCCTGGAATGGACGAGACAGGGGCTCCTACGAGCAGTACTTC	CAWNGRDRGSYEQYF
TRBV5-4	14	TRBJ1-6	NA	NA	TGTGCCAGCAGCTTGGGTCAGGATAATTCACCCCTCCACTTT	CASSLGQDNSPLHF
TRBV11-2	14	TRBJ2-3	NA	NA	TGTGCCAGCACCCCGGGGTTTAGCACAGATACGCAGTATTTT	CASTPGFSTDTQYF
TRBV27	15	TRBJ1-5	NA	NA	TGTGCCAGCAGTTTAACAGGGACTAGCAATCAGCCCCAGCATTTT	CASSLTGTSNQPQHF
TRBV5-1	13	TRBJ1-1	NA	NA	TGCGCCAGCAGCTTTCAGGAGAACACTGAAGCTTTCTTT	CASSFQENTEAFF